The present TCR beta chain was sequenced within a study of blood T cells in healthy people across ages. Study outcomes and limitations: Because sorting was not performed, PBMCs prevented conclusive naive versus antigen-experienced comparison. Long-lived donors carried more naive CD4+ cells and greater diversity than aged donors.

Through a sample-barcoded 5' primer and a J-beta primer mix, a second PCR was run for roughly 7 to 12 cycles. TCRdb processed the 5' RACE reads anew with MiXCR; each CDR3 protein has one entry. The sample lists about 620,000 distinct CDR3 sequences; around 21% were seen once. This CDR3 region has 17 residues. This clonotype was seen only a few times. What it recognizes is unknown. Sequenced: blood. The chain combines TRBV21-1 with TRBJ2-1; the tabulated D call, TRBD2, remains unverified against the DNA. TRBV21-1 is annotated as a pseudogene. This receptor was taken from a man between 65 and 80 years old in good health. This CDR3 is CARRLAHLQGPYNEQFF. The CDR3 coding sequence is TGTGCCAGAAGACTAGCTCACCTCCAGGGCCCCTACAATGAGCAGTTCTTC.